The 27 T cell receptor beta chains listed next were all sequenced from one sample in a study of blood T cells in healthy people across ages. With a J-beta primer mix and a sample-barcoded 5' primer, a second PCR ran 7 to 11 cycles. MiXCR, applied by TCRdb to the 5' RACE reads, yields one record per CDR3 protein. The sample has approximately 810,000 distinct CDR3 sequences; less than 35% are singletons. The sequencing sample was made of blood. These receptors were taken from an elderly woman in good health.

This clonotype was recorded many times. The V gene is TRBV7-2, the J gene TRBJ2-1; no definite D call. CDR1 and CDR2 from the germline V gene are SGHTA and FQGNSA. Trimming cost V 4 bases and J 7 bases, with 5 bases left between them. This CDR3 has 11 amino acids. CDR3 nucleotide sequence: TGTGCCAGCAGCTCCCTGAATGAGCAGTTCTTC. Translating gives CASSSLNEQFF.

The genes are TRBV7-2 and TRBJ2-1; a weak D match, TRBD2 (6 bases). The CDR3 totals 16 residues. CDR1 and CDR2 from the germline V gene are SGHTA and FQGNSA. V gave up 1 base and J gave up 0 bases, with 10 bases separating them. CDR3: CASSLGGITSYNEQFF. CDR3 in DNA: TGTGCCAGCAGCTTAGGCGGGATTACCTCCTACAATGAGCAGTTCTTC.

This clonotype was recorded many times. The V gene is TRBV18, the J gene TRBJ2-7; 9 nucleotides line up with TRBD1. Losses at the gene ends were 6 bases for V and 5 bases for J; bases not matched to a gene: 8. Per the germline V gene, CDR1 is KGHSH and CDR2 is LQKENI. The CDR3 extends over 14 amino acids. CDR3 sequence: CASSPGTGRDEQYF. The DNA for the CDR3 is TGTGCCAGCTCGCCCGGGACAGGGCGGGACGAGCAGTACTTC.

The chain has TRBV20-1 and TRBJ1-4; no clear D gene. V lost 3 bases to trimming and J lost 0 bases, with 8 bases between them. CDR1 and CDR2 from the germline V gene are DFQATT and SNEGSKA (reference sequence). CDR3 size: 14 residues. CDR3 nucleotides: TGCAGTGCTAGCAAAGAATCAACTAATGAAAAACTGTTTTTT. Translation gives CSASKESTNEKLFF.

This clonotype appeared once. With a much larger clone just one base away, this may be a read error. The chain has TRBV7-2 and TRBJ2-7; 11 nucleotides align to TRBD1. CDR3 length: 14 residues. V lost 3 bases, J lost 7 bases, and 5 bases stayed unmatched. Germline V lookup: CDR1 SGHTA, CDR2 FQGNSA. Here the CDR3 reads CASSFRTGGREQYF. CDR3 coding DNA: TGTGCCAGCAGCTTCAGGACAGGGGGCCGGGAGCAGTACTTC.

Concerning this clonotype: This sequence may be a read error, since a much larger clone differs from it by one base. The V and J genes are TRBV12-3 or TRBV12-4 and TRBJ1-4, with D maybe TRBD1 (5 bases). CDR3 length: 14 amino acids. The CDR3 DNA follows: TGTACCAGCAGTTTCGCCCAGGGCTATGAAAAACTGTTTTTT. Encoded protein: CTSSFAQGYEKLFF.

The V gene is TRBV11-3, the J gene TRBJ2-1; 11 bases are a match to TRBD2. The CDR3 totals 16 residues. Germline CDR1 reads SGHNT; CDR2 reads YENEEA. V was clipped by 3 bases and J by 8 bases; unmatched bases: 9. The CDR3 bases are TGTGCCAGCAGCTTGACATTAGCGGGGGGGCAGCATGAGCAGTTCTTC. It is translated as CASSLTLAGGQHEQFF.

This clonotype showed up many times. This rearrangement joins TRBV28 to TRBJ2-6; D unclear. Germline CDR1 and CDR2: MDHEN and SYDVKM. The CDR3 extends over 17 amino acids. V was pared by 2 bases and J by 0 bases, with 11 bases between. The CDR3 nucleotides read TGTGCCAGCAGTTTACCCCTTCCGGGCTCTGGGGCCAACGTCCTGACTTTC. It yields the protein CASSLPLPGSGANVLTF.

V is TRBV12-3 or TRBV12-4 and J is TRBJ2-1; 7 bases fit TRBD2. The CDR3 runs to 16 residues. The ends lost 7 bases at V and 7 bases at J; junction bases unmatched: 16. CDR3 bases: TGTGCCAGCAAAACTAAAGCGGGGCCATCTAATAATGAGCAGTTCTTC. Amino acid sequence: CASKTKAGPSNNEQFF.

This clonotype was counted a few times. The chain carries TRBV11-2 and TRBJ2-7; possibly TRBD1 for D (5 bases). Looked up from germline, CDR1 is SGHAT and CDR2 is FQNNGV. The length of the CDR3 is 15 residues. V gave up 4 bases and J gave up 5 bases, with 18 bases separating them. CDR3 protein: CASSWRQSSRDEQYF. DNA for the CDR3: TGTGCCAGCAGCTGGCGACAGTCCTCCCGGGACGAGCAGTACTTC. Using reference TRBV11-2 and TRBJ2-7 for the parts outside the CDR3, the full variable domain is EAGVAQSPRYKIIEKRQSVAFWCNPISGHATLYWYQQILGQGPKLLIQFQNNGVVDDSQLPKDRFSAERLKGVDSTLKIQPAKLEDSAVYLCASSWRQSSRDEQYFGPGTRLTVT.

The chain recombines TRBV5-1 with TRBJ2-7; D perhaps matches TRBD2 (6 bases). The CDR3 is 14 amino acids. V lost 7 bases to trimming and J lost 1 base, with 15 bases between them. Germline V gives CDR1 SGHRS, CDR2 YFSETQ. The CDR3, as DNA: TGCGCCAGCGGTACGGGCGGGAATTCCTACGAGCAGTACTTC. Protein product: CASGTGGNSYEQYF.

There are many counts of this clonotype. This sequence joins TRBV3-1 and TRBJ2-1; either TRBD1 or TRBD2 may fit D (5 bases each). Germline assignment: CDR1 LGHDT and CDR2 YNNKEL (reference sequence). There are 11 residues in the CDR3. CDR3 region: CATGQINEQFF. In nucleotides, the CDR3 is TGTGCTACGGGGCAGATCAATGAGCAGTTCTTC.

This clonotype was counted ten times or more. The V call is TRBV7-2, the J call TRBJ2-3, with no clear D. There are 16 residues in the CDR3. Trimming took 5 bases from V and 0 from J, leaving 15 bases between them. The germline V gene has CDR1 SGHTA and CDR2 FQGNSA. The CDR3 DNA reads as TGTGCCAGCAGCCCCCGCCCACGGGCTAGCACAGATACGCAGTATTTT. Translation gives CASSPRPRASTDTQYF.

This clonotype was found many times. The V call is TRBV4-3, the J call TRBJ2-1, with D perhaps TRBD2 (6 bases). This CDR3 comprises 14 residues. Germline CDR1 and CDR2: LGHNA and YSLEER. The germline V and J ends were trimmed by 1 base and 7 bases, with 11 bases remaining between them. As DNA, the CDR3 is TGCGCCAGCAGCCAAGGAACCGGACTAAATGAGCAGTTCTTC. It encodes CASSQGTGLNEQFF.

This clonotype has at least ten counts. The chain recombines TRBV20-1 with TRBJ1-2; possible D gene TRBD1, 5 bases. The CDR3 is made up of 16 amino acids. V lost 1 base and J lost 0, with 15 bases in between. Germline CDR1 reads DFQATT; CDR2 reads SNEGSKA (reference sequence). The CDR3 region has the DNA TGCAGTGCTAGAGGCGGGACGGGAAGTTCTAACTATGGCTACACCTTC. This codes for CSARGGTGSSNYGYTF.

The chain joins TRBV6-2 or TRBV6-3 to TRBJ1-5, with a weak D call TRBD1 (5 bases). The CDR3 contains 13 residues. The V gene's germline CDR1 is MNHEY and CDR2 SVGEGT. Trimming left V 7 bases short and J 3 bases short, with 10 bases between. CDR3 sequence (DNA): TGTGCCAGCAAGCAGGGTTACAATCAGCCCCAGCATTTT. This gives the protein CASKQGYNQPQHF.

This chain connects TRBV20-1 to TRBJ1-2, with D maybe TRBD1 (5 bases). The CDR3 is made up of 11 amino acids. Germline V gives CDR1 DFQATT, CDR2 SNEGSKA (reference sequence). V was cut by 5 bases and J by 8 bases, with 12 bases left in between. The CDR3 region is CSASQGNGYTF. CDR3 coding DNA: TGCAGTGCTTCTCAGGGAAACGGCTACACCTTC.

This clonotype has ten or more counts. V and J are TRBV5-1 and TRBJ2-7; 9 bases agree with TRBD2. Per germline, CDR1 SGHRS and CDR2 YFSETQ. CDR3 length: 13 amino acids. Unmatched junction bases numbered 3, after V lost 2 bases and J lost 6 bases. The CDR3 loop reads CASSFPGLAEQYF. As DNA, the CDR3 is TGCGCCAGCAGCTTCCCGGGACTAGCCGAGCAGTACTTC.

This clonotype was recorded many times. The V call is TRBV7-9, the J call TRBJ2-3; possible D gene TRBD1, 7 bases. The ends were cut back, 5 bases at V and 8 bases at J, with 20 bases in the middle. This CDR3 contains 15 residues. In germline, CDR1 is SEHNR, CDR2 FQNEAQ (reference sequence). The CDR3: CASSLWTGLGGTQYF. CDR3 sequence (DNA): TGTGCCAGCAGCCTCTGGACAGGCCTCGGGGGTACGCAGTATTTT.

This clonotype was counted at least ten times. The chain employs TRBV30 and TRBJ1-2, with D unclear. The V end lost 0 bases, the J end lost 8 bases, and 13 bases lay between the germline ends. The CDR3 is made up of 13 amino acids. Germline V gene lookup returns CDR1 GTSNPN and CDR2 SVGIG (reference sequence). Written as DNA, the CDR3 is TGTGCCTGGAGTGTACGACAAGGATGGGGCTACACCTTC. This codes for CAWSVRQGWGYTF.

This clonotype was detected a few times. The chain combines TRBV6-6 with TRBJ1-5; TRBD1 might be the D (6 bases). The CDR3 is 14 residues long. Germline V gene sequence: CDR1 MNHNY, CDR2 SVGAGI (reference sequence). Trimming shortened V by 5 bases and J by 0 bases, and 8 bases separated the two germline ends. CDR3 sequence: CASSKGDSNQPQHF. CDR3 nucleotides: TGTGCCAGCAGTAAGGGGGATAGCAATCAGCCCCAGCATTTT.

Note on this clonotype: A clone one base away is much larger, so this may be a read error. The CDR3 region is CANSRAPLEPQYF. DNA for the CDR3: TGTGCCAACAGCCGGGCCCCCCTCGAACCGCAGTATTTT. The chain carries TRBV27 and TRBJ2-3; D unclear. With 10 bases removed from V and 10 bases from J, the gap between germline ends came to 21 bases. The CDR3 contains 13 residues. Looked up from germline, CDR1 is MNHEY and CDR2 is SMNVEV (reference sequence).

Ten or more counts support this clonotype. The J gene is TRBJ2-7, the V gene TRBV12-3 or TRBV12-4; TRBD1 aligns across 8 bases. V shed 0 bases, J shed 6 bases, and the junction held 4 bases outside the gene matches. The CDR3 runs to 14 residues. The chain's CDR3 is CASSLAATGVEQYF. The CDR3 DNA sequence: TGTGCCAGCAGTTTAGCAGCGACAGGGGTCGAGCAGTACTTC.

This clonotype was seen a few times. The CDR3 is CASSEKRGLGIANEQFF. CDR3 sequence (DNA): TGTGCCAGCAGCGAAAAACGAGGACTAGGAATAGCGAATGAGCAGTTCTTC. The J gene is TRBJ2-1, the V gene TRBV14; 7 bases match TRBD2. The CDR3 loop spans 17 amino acids. Germline V gene data show CDR1 as SGHDN and CDR2 as FVKESK. Trimming cost V 5 bases and J 7 bases; bases outside gene matches: 17.

Comment on this clonotype: This may be a read error: a much more frequent sequence differs by one nucleotide. This chain connects TRBV5-1 to TRBJ2-2; possible D gene TRBD1, 5 bases. The V gene's germline CDR1 is SGHRS and CDR2 YFSETQ. The germline V and J ends were trimmed by 4 bases and 1 base, with 11 bases remaining between them. This CDR3 spans 15 amino acids. In DNA, the CDR3 is TGCGCCAGCAGCATAGGGGCTATGAACACCGGGGAGCTGTTTTTT. It translates to CASSIGAMNTGELFF.

A word on this clonotype: This may arise from a read error, as a much more abundant clone is one base away. The rearrangement links TRBV5-1 to TRBJ2-3; D gene ambiguous. With 3 bases removed from V and 0 bases from J, the gap between germline ends came to 8 bases. Looked up from germline, CDR1 is SGHRS and CDR2 is YFSETQ. The CDR3 is made up of 14 amino acids. CDR3 loop: CASSWEQSTDTQYF. The CDR3 DNA follows: TGCGCCAGCAGCTGGGAACAGAGCACAGATACGCAGTATTTT.

This clonotype was observed a few times. A much larger clone differs from this one at a single base, so this may be a read error. The V and J genes are TRBV12-3 or TRBV12-4 and TRBJ2-3; unclear D gene. V lost 6 bases, J lost 7 bases, and 17 bases lay in between. The CDR3 covers 14 residues. This CDR3 reads CASRPGVTAYTQYF. The CDR3 nucleotides are TGTGCCAGCAGACCAGGAGTAACCGCCTATACGCAGTATTTT.